The following is a TCR beta chain sequence with its context. Antigen: not known. Vbeta (60) and Jbeta (13) primers were used in the PCR. TCRdb keeps only in-frame clones here, not all; method: immunoSEQ multiplex PCR. Among about 89,000 clones listed, approximately 9% were seen once. This record belongs to a study of cytomegalovirus exposure and HLA in healthy donors. Study-wide findings and caveats: Presence/absence analyses assumed roughly uniform sequencing depth across donors, which may not hold. Three CMV-associated chains proved CMV antigen-specific in vitro. In a later analysis, CMV-associated beta chains were mostly HLA-associated, it appeared. Reported results showed that the classifier diagnosed cytomegalovirus status with high specificity and sensitivity.

V trimming: 4 bases; J trimming: 2 bases; junction bases outside the gene matches: 6. This CDR3 spans 15 amino acids. Per the germline V gene, CDR1 is GTSNPN and CDR2 is SVGIG (reference sequence). The chain couples TRBV30 to TRBJ2-3; 10 positions match TRBD1. Source material: PBMCs. This clonotype was sampled from a man aged 50-60 years in good health and CMV-seropositive. The CDR3 DNA sequence: TGTGCCTGGACCACGGGACAGGGGTTCACAGATACGCAGTATTTT. Translated, it gives CAWTTGQGFTDTQYF.